This passage covers 22 T cell receptor beta chains from one sample sequenced in a study of T-cell memory formation after mild COVID-19. Using its own MiXCR run on the 5' RACE reads, TCRdb lists one record per CDR3 protein. The sample records about 260,000 distinct CDR3 sequences, under 8.5% being singletons. Sequenced material: PBMCs or a T cell subset sorted from them (not recorded which). These receptor sequences come from a man between 18 and 29 years old who had mild COVID-19 (a few samples of this study predate the infection). Cell type and time point are not known.

The chain carries TRBV5-1 and TRBJ2-7, with 12 bases identical to TRBD1. The trim removed 3 bases at V and 5 bases at J, leaving 6 bases unmatched. Germline lookup yields CDR1 SGHRS and CDR2 YFSETQ. The CDR3 is made up of 15 amino acids. The CDR3 DNA reads as TGCGCCAGCAGCTCGTCGGGACAGGGGGCCCACGAGCAGTACTTC. It is translated as CASSSSGQGAHEQYF.

This clonotype appeared a few times. The chain carries TRBV7-9 and TRBJ1-2, with a possible D match to TRBD1 (5 bases). Germline V CDR1 and CDR2: SEHNR, FQNEAQ (reference sequence). V lost 2 bases and J lost 8, with 15 bases in between. The CDR3 contains 14 residues. CDR3 residues: CASSLPTVQSGYTF. The CDR3, as DNA: TGTGCCAGCAGCTTACCGACAGTTCAGTCAGGCTACACCTTC.

This clonotype was observed a few times. This rearrangement joins TRBV5-1 to TRBJ2-1; TRBD2 agrees at 10 bases. The V and J ends lost 4 bases and 8 bases, in that order; junction bases with no gene match: 3. Germline CDR1 SGHRS, CDR2 YFSETQ. CDR3 length equals 13 residues. The CDR3 nucleotides are TGCGCCAGCAGCAGCGGGGGGGCGGATGAGCAGTTCTTC. This translates into CASSSGGADEQFF.

The chain links TRBV10-1 to TRBJ1-4; 8 positions agree with TRBD1. V trimming: 7 bases; J trimming: 8 bases; junction bases outside the gene matches: 9. This CDR3 contains 14 residues. Germline CDR1 reads WNHNN; CDR2 reads SYGVQD (reference sequence). The chain's CDR3 is CASTSGQVGEKLFF. CDR3 DNA sequence: TGCGCCAGCACCTCGGGACAGGTTGGAGAAAAACTGTTTTTT.

The chain combines TRBV5-6 with TRBJ1-3; D is ambiguous. The CDR3 spans 14 residues. The V end lost 0 bases, the J end lost 2 bases, and 6 bases lay between the germline ends. CDR1 SGHDT and CDR2 YYEEEE come from the germline V gene. The CDR3 is CASSLASAGNTIYF. CDR3 coding DNA: TGTGCCAGCAGCTTGGCCTCAGCTGGAAACACCATATATTTT.

The DNA for the CDR3 is TGTGCCAGCGGGGGTAGGGGGATGTCCTCCTACGAGCAGTACTTC. This codes for CASGGRGMSSYEQYF. This chain joins TRBV5-5 and TRBJ2-7, with D maybe TRBD1 (6 bases). With 7 bases removed from V and 0 bases from J, the gap between germline ends came to 17 bases. The germline V gene encodes CDR1 SGHKS and CDR2 YYEKEE (reference sequence). CDR3 length: 15 amino acids.

The J gene is TRBJ1-4, the V gene TRBV21-1; the table's D gene call, TRBD1, was not cross checked with the DNA. TRBV21-1 counts as a pseudogene. This CDR3 has 15 amino acids. CDR3 nucleotide sequence: TGTGCCAGCAGCGGACCGGGGGGGCTGAATGAAAAACTGTTTTTT. This codes for CASSGPGGLNEKLFF.

This clonotype was seen more than once but under ten times. The genes are TRBV10-3 and TRBJ1-3, with a weak D call TRBD1 (5 bases). The V and J ends lost 8 bases and 1 base respectively, with 15 bases between them. CDR1 ENHRY and CDR2 SYGVKD come from the germline V gene. The CDR3 extends over 15 amino acids. The CDR3 region has the DNA TGTGCCATCGGAACCGGGGGGGGATCTGGAAACACCATATATTTT. Residues: CAIGTGGGSGNTIYF.

This clonotype was counted many times. The rearrangement links TRBV28 to TRBJ2-5; TRBD1 is a possible D gene (5 bases). Germline CDR1 reads MDHEN; CDR2 reads SYDVKM. V lost 7 bases, J lost 5 bases, and 11 bases lay in between. This CDR3 is 12 amino acids long. CDR3 protein: CASMRSGETQYF. The CDR3 bases are TGTGCCAGCATGAGATCAGGGGAGACCCAGTACTTC.

V and J are TRBV7-2 and TRBJ1-5, with D unresolved. CDR1 and CDR2 from the germline V gene are SGHTA and FQGNSA. Trimming removed 4 bases from V and 6 bases from J, with 13 bases in between. The CDR3 spans 14 residues. The CDR3 reads CASSSTSAPQPQHF. The DNA of the CDR3 is TGTGCCAGCAGCTCGACATCGGCCCCTCAGCCCCAGCATTTT.

With respect to this clonotype: Possible read error: a much larger clone is one base away. This CDR3 is missing its conserved last phenylalanine or tryptophan, likely due to a read error. This CDR3 is CASSLSGGFYNEQFL. The CDR3, as DNA: TGTGCCAGCAGCCTCAGCGGGGGCTTCTACAATGAGCAGTTCTTA. The V and J genes are TRBV7-2 and TRBJ2-1; 8 bases are shared with TRBD2. CDR1 is SGHTA and CDR2 is FQGNSA in the germline V gene. The CDR3 totals 15 residues. J was trimmed by 3 bases and V by 5 bases; bases with no gene match: 6.

The chain uses TRBV24-1 and TRBJ1-2; 10 bases agree with TRBD1. The CDR3 has 19 residues. Germline V gene data show CDR1 as KGHDR and CDR2 as SFDVKD. J gave up 7 bases and V 2 bases, and 18 bases lay outside the gene matches. CDR3 in DNA: TGTGCCACCAGTGATTCCGGGACAGGGGCATCGCCTAGGGTTGCTGGCTACACCTTC. As protein: CATSDSGTGASPRVAGYTF.

This clonotype was found a few times. This chain joins TRBV7-8 and TRBJ1-1; maybe TRBD1 (5 bases). The CDR3 consists of 16 residues. V lost 3 bases, J lost 3 bases, and 17 bases lay in between. Germline V gene lookup returns CDR1 SGHVS and CDR2 FQNEAQ. The CDR3 sequence is CASSFKLGVEDTEAFF. Here the CDR3 DNA reads TGTGCCAGCAGCTTTAAGTTGGGGGTTGAGGACACTGAAGCTTTCTTT. Full variable domain (outside the CDR3, taken from reference TRBV7-8 and TRBJ1-1): GAGVSQSPRYKVAKRGQDVALRCDPISGHVSLFWYQQALGQGPEFLTYFQNEAQLDKSGLPSDRFFAERPEGSVSTLKIQRTQQEDSAVYLCASSFKLGVEDTEAFFGQGTRLTVV.

This clonotype was detected a few times. V usage is TRBV5-1 and J usage is TRBJ2-1; the D is unclear. The CDR3 is 14 amino acids. V was pared by 0 bases and J by 3 bases, with 7 bases between. Looked up from germline, CDR1 is SGHRS and CDR2 is YFSETQ. The CDR3 DNA is TGCGCCAGCAGCTTGGTTTCGCTCTACAATGAGCAGTTCTTC. It specifies CASSLVSLYNEQFF.

The chain joins TRBV5-6 to TRBJ1-6, with D possibly TRBD1 on 5 matching bases. V was clipped by 4 bases and J by 3 bases, with 8 bases between them. Germline loops: CDR1 SGHDT, CDR2 YYEEEE. This CDR3 has 14 residues. The DNA for the CDR3 is TGTGCCAGCAGCGGGACGGTCTATAATTCACCCCTCCACTTT. It codes for CASSGTVYNSPLHF.

This clonotype came up a few times. This chain connects TRBV11-2 to TRBJ1-2, with TRBD1 identical over 7 bases. This CDR3 comprises 18 residues. The junction had 20 bases not matched to a gene; V was cut back by 2 bases and J by 8 bases. Germline V gene data show CDR1 as SGHAT and CDR2 as FQNNGV. CDR3 in DNA: TGTGCCAGCAGCTTAAAACCTCGAGGGACAGTCCTCTGGAAGGGCTACACCTTC. Protein sequence: CASSLKPRGTVLWKGYTF.

The chain has TRBV30 and TRBJ1-1, with 10 bases fitting TRBD1. The J segment lost 11 bases and the V segment lost 2 bases, leaving 5 bases of the junction unmatched. This CDR3 has 12 residues. Germline V CDR1 and CDR2: GTSNPN, SVGIG (reference sequence). CDR3 bases: TGTGCCTGGAGTACGACAGGGGGCCAGGCTTTCTTT. This translates into CAWSTTGGQAFF. The full variable domain, with the rest looked up from reference TRBV30 and TRBJ1-1, is SQTIHQWPATLVQPVGSPLSLECTVEGTSNPNLYWYRQAAGRGLQLLFYSVGIGQISSEVPQNLSASRPQDRQFILSSKKLLLSDSGFYLCAWSTTGGQAFFGQGTRLTVV.

The rearrangement links TRBV7-3 to TRBJ2-3; a possible D gene is TRBD2 (6 bases). The germline gives CDR1 SGHTA, CDR2 FQGTGA. The CDR3 is 15 residues long. V lost 3 bases and J lost 5, with 15 bases in between. CDR3 residues: CASSLAGTGGDTQYF. In DNA, the CDR3 is TGTGCCAGCAGCTTGGCCGGGACCGGGGGAGATACGCAGTATTTT.

Only a few counts were recorded for this clonotype. This chain links TRBV6-5 with TRBJ2-7; D perhaps matches TRBD2 (7 bases). Per the germline V gene, CDR1 is MNHEY and CDR2 is SVGAGI. The V end lost 5 bases, the J end lost 0 bases, and 11 bases lay between the germline ends. This CDR3 is 14 amino acids long. The CDR3: CASSRRGASYEQYF. The DNA of the CDR3 is TGTGCCAGCAGTAGACGGGGGGCCTCCTACGAGCAGTACTTC.

The V gene is TRBV6-2 or TRBV6-3, the J gene TRBJ1-1; 7 bases align to TRBD1. CDR1 and CDR2 from the germline V gene are MNHEY and SVGEGT. This CDR3 is built from 15 residues. J was trimmed by 0 bases and V by 3 bases; bases with no gene match: 4. The CDR3 sequence: CASSYFGTVNTEAFF. The CDR3 nucleotides read TGTGCCAGCAGTTATTTTGGGACAGTGAACACTGAAGCTTTCTTT.

The genes are TRBV20-1 and TRBJ2-1, with 9 nucleotides matching TRBD1. The CDR3 consists of 12 residues. CDR1 is DFQATT and CDR2 is SNEGSKA in the germline V gene (reference sequence). Losses at the gene ends were 8 bases for V and 4 bases for J; bases not matched to a gene: 3. CDR3 coding DNA: TGCAGTCGGACAGGGGTATACAATGAGCAGTTCTTC. It specifies CSRTGVYNEQFF.

The sample holds a few counts of this clonotype. V gene TRBV20-1 combines with J gene TRBJ1-1, with D hard to call. Per the germline V gene, CDR1 is DFQATT and CDR2 is SNEGSKA (reference sequence). The CDR3 length is 16 residues. The V end was cut by 3 bases, the J end by 0 bases, with 17 bases between. The CDR3 DNA is TGCAGTGCTAGTCTGTGGCGTTATCACATGAACACTGAAGCTTTCTTT. Translating gives CSASLWRYHMNTEAFF.